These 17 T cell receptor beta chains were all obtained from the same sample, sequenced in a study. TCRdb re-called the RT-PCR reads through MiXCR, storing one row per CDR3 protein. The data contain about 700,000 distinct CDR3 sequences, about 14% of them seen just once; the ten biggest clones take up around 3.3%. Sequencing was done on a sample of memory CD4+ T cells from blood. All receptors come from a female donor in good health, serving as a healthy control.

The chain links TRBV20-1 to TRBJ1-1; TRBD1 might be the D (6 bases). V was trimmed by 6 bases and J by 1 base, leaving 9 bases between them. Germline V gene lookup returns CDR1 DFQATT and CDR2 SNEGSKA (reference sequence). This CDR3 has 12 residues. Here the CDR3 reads CSAIRGNTEAFF. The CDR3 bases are TGCAGTGCGATCAGGGGGAACACTGAAGCTTTCTTT.

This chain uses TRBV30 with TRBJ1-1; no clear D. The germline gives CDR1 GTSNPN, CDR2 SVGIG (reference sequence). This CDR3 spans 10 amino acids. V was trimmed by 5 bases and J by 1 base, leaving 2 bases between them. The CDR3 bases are TGTGCCTGGGGGAACACTGAAGCTTTCTTT. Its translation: CAWGNTEAFF.

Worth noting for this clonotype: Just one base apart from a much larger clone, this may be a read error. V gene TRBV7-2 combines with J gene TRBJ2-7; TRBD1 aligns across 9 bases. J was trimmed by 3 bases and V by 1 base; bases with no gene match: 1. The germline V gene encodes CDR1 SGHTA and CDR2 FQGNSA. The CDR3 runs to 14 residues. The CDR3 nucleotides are TGTGCCAGCAGCTTAGACAGGGGGCTCTACGAGCAGTACTTC. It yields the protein CASSLDRGLYEQYF. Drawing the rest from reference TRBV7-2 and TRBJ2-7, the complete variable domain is GAGVSQSPSNKVTEKGKDVELRCDPISGHTALYWYRQSLGQGLEFLIYFQGNSAPDKSGLPSDRFSAERTGGSVSTLTIQRTQQEDSAVYLCASSLDRGLYEQYFGPGTRLTVT.

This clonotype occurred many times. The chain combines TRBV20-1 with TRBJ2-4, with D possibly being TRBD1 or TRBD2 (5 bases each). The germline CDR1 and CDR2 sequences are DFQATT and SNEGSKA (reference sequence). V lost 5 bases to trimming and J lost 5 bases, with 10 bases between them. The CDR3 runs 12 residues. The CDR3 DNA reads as TGCAGTGCTCACCGGGACCAAAACATTCAGTACTTC. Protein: CSAHRDQNIQYF.

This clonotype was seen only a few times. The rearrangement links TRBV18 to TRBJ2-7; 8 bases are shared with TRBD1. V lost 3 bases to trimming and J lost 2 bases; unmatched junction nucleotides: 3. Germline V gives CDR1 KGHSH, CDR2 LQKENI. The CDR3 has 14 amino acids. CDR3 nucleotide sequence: TGTGCCAGCTCACCCCAACAGGGGGCCTACGAGCAGTACTTC. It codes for CASSPQQGAYEQYF.

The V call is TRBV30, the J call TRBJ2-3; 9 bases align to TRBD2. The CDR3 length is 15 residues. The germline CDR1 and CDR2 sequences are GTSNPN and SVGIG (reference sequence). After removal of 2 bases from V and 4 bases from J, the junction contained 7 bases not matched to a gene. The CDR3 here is CAWSLFAGGSDTQYF. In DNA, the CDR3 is TGTGCCTGGAGTCTATTCGCGGGAGGGTCAGATACGCAGTATTTT.

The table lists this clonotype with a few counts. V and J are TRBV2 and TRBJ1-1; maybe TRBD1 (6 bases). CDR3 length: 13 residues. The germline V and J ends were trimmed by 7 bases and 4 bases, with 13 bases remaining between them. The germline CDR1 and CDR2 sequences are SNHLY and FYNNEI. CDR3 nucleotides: TGTGCCAGCACGGCAGGGGCGGGCACTGAAGCTTTCTTT. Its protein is CASTAGAGTEAFF.

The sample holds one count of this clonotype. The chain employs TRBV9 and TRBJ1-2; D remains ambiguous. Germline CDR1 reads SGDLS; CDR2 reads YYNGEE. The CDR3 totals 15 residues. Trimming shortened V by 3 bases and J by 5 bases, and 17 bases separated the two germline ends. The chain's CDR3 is CASSGNMGNSYGYTF. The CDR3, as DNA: TGTGCCAGCAGCGGTAATATGGGGAACTCGTATGGCTACACCTTC.

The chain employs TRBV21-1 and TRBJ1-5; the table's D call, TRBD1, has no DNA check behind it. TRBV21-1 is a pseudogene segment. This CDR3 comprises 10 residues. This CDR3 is CASSNIGPHF. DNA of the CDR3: TGTGCCAGCAGCAACATAGGTCCCCATTTT.

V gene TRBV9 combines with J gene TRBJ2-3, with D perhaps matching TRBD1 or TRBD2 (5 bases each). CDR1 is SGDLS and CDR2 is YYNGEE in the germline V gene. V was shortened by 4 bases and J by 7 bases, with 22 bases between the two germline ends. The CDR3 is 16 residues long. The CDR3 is CASSLTGTHDYNTQYF. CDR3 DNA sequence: TGTGCCAGCAGCCTCACCGGGACCCATGACTACAATACGCAGTATTTT.

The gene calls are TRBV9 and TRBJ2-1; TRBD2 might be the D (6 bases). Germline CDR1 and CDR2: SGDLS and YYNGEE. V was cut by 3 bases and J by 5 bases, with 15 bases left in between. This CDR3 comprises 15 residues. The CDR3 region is CASSASGSGNNEQFF. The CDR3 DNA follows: TGTGCCAGCAGCGCGTCCGGTAGCGGAAACAATGAGCAGTTCTTC.

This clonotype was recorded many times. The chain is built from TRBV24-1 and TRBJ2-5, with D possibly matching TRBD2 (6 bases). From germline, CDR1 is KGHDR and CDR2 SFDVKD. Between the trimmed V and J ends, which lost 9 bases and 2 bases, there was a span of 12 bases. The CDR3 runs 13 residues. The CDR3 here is CATGAGKQETQYF. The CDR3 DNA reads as TGTGCCACCGGAGCGGGCAAACAAGAGACCCAGTACTTC.

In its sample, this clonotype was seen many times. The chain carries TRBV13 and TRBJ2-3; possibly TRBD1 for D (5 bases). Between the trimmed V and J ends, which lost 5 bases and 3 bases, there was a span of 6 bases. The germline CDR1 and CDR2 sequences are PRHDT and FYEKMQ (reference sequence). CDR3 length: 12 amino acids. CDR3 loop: CASSRQTDTQYF. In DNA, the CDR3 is TGTGCCAGCAGCCGACAGACAGATACGCAGTATTTT. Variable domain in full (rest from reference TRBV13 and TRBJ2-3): AAGVIQSPRHLIKEKRETATLKCYPIPRHDTVYWYQQGPGQDPQFLISFYEKMQSDKGSIPDRFSAQQFSDYHSELNMSSLELGDSALYFCASSRQTDTQYFGPGTRLTVL.

CDR3 in DNA: TGTGCCAGCAACGGCCGCACAGATACGCAGTATTTT. Translating it yields CASNGRTDTQYF. V and J are TRBV3-1 and TRBJ2-3; D unresolved. The CDR3 extends over 12 amino acids. V gave up 7 bases and J gave up 1 base, with 6 bases separating them. Germline values: CDR1 LGHDT, CDR2 YNNKEL (reference sequence).

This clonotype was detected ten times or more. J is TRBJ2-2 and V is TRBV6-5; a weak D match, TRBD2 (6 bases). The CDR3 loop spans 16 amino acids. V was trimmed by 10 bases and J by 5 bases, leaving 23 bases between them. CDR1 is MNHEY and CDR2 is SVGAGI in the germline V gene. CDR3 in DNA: TGTGCCACTCTTTTCCCTGGGGCCGGAGGGACCGGGGAGCTGTTTTTT. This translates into CATLFPGAGGTGELFF.

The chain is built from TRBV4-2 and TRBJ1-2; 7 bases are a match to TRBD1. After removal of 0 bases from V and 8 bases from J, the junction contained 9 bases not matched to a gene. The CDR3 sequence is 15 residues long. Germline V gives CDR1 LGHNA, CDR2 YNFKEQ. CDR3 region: CASSQDRQGIEGYTF. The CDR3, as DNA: TGTGCCAGCAGCCAAGACCGACAGGGAATAGAGGGCTACACCTTC.

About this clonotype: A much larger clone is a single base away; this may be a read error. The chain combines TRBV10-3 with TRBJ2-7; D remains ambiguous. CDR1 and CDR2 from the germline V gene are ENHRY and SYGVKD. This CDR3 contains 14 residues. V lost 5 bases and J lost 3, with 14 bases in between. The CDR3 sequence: CAISYSGGSYEQYF. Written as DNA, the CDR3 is TGTGCCATCAGTTATTCGGGTGGCAGCTACGAGCAGTACTTC.